The clone carrying this T cell receptor beta chain has just one count. The sample is drawn from a study of blood T cell repertoires in COVID-19. On the study more broadly: Donors in the United States, Italy and Spain gave samples during acute or convalescent COVID-19. In each case, the material was cDNA or gDNA derived from T cells, B-cell-depleted T cells, or PBMCs.

In the source study's methods: Amplification of reference gene primers was used by the study to estimate nucleated cell counts. Method: immunoSEQ multiplex PCR; TCRdb's copy keeps in-frame clones and lacks some. V and J calls and clone size are those listed in that table; D and trimming were worked out from the DNA. The sample holds under 200,000 clones, about four fifths seen once. The CDR3 spans 15 residues. Trimming cost V 2 bases and J 3 bases, with 14 bases left between them. Germline loops: CDR1 MNHEY, CDR2 SVGEGT. The sequence was obtained from a man between 60 and 70 years old with acute or convalescent COVID-19. The chain employs TRBV6-2 or TRBV6-3 and TRBJ2-7; TRBD2 is a possible D gene (5 bases). The sequencing sample was made of peripheral blood. CDR3 bases: TGTGCCAGCAGTTACCTCGGGATGAAGAACTACGAGCAGTACTTC. Its protein is CASSYLGMKNYEQYF.